This T cell receptor (beta chain) emerged from a study of identical twins. Broader study findings: Carriage of fewer insertions was seen in abundant cord blood beta clonotypes, whereas memory repertoires showed none.

TCRdb independently ran MiXCR on the 5' RACE reads; one entry per CDR3 protein. The sample holds roughly 240,000 distinct CDR3 sequences, approximately 7.3% seen once. Per the germline V gene, CDR1 is SGHRS and CDR2 is YFSETQ. The CDR3 runs to 15 residues. Comment on this clonotype: Its target is not known. The junction does not match germline at one end; this may be a read error.

The same specimen was also included in a second study, on yellow fever vaccine responses in identical twins.

The sample comprised CD8+ T cells sorted from blood. The chain uses TRBV5-1 and TRBJ2-7; the match to TRBD2 covers 7 bases. This sequence was found in a young woman in good health. CDR3 nucleotide sequence: TGCGCCGGCAGCCCCCCCGGGAGGCATACCTACGAGCAGTACTTC. This encodes CAGSPPGRHTYEQYF. Complete variable domain (other parts from reference TRBV5-1 and TRBJ2-7): KAGVTQTPRYLIKTRGQQVTLSCSPISGHRSVSWYQQTPGQGLQFLFEYFSETQRNKGNFPGRFSGRQFSNSRSEMNVSTLELGDSALYLCAGSPPGRHTYEQYFGPGTRLTVT.